This entry describes one TCR beta chain. Its antigen is as yet unknown. The CDR3 has 16 amino acids. The trim removed 8 bases at V and 5 bases at J, leaving 12 bases unmatched. Germline V gene sequence: CDR1 SEHNR, CDR2 FQNEAQ (reference sequence). The sample is drawn from a study of response to subunit inactivated influenza vaccine. The study, taken as a whole, reports: New T cells are recruited in small numbers by each seasonal influenza vaccination, according to the authors' suggestion.

TCRdb independently ran MiXCR on the RT-PCR reads; one entry per CDR3 protein. This table has 250,000 to 350,000 distinct CDR3 sequences, roughly 20% appearing once. Specimen: PBMCs from blood, collected approximately 22 months after vaccination. The rearrangement joins TRBV7-9 to TRBJ1-4; 9 bases agree with TRBD1. The receptor comes from a man aged 50 to 69 who received an inactivated influenza vaccine. Here the CDR3 DNA reads TGTGCCAGCCGCACATCCGACAGGGGGTGGAATGAAAAACTGTTTTTT. As protein: CASRTSDRGWNEKLFF. The variable domain in full, completed from reference TRBV7-9 and TRBJ1-4, reads DTGVSQNPRHKITKRGQNVTFRCDPISEHNRLYWYRQTLGQGPEFLTYFQNEAQLEKSRLLSDRFSAERPKGSFSTLEIQRTEQGDSAMYLCASRTSDRGWNEKLFFGSGTQLSVL.